This entry concerns a single TCR beta chain. The data derive from a study of shared T cell receptors in the human thymus. Germline CDR1 reads MDHEN; CDR2 reads SYDVKM. CDR3 size: 12 residues. V was shortened by 4 bases and J by 6 bases, with 10 bases between the two germline ends. Data came from immunoSEQ multiplex PCR; TCRdb stores just in-frame clones and leaves some out. This table has some 760,000 clones, approximately 85% appearing once. The same data also went into a second study, on human thymus T cells. That source adds: Thymus pieces cut out during corrective heart surgery were the tissue that was used.

The receptor's source is a girl in the first two years of life with a congenital heart defect. The chain recombines TRBV28 with TRBJ2-7, with a weak D call TRBD1 (5 bases). Sequencing was performed on thymocytes. The CDR3 coding sequence is TGTGCCAGCAGTTCAGGGTTTTCCGAGCAGTACTTC. This codes for CASSSGFSEQYF.